The clone carrying this T cell receptor (beta chain) was counted only a few times. This entry belongs to a study of T-cell memory formation after mild COVID-19. V lost 2 bases to trimming and J lost 10 bases, with 18 bases between them. Germline lookup yields CDR1 GTSNPN and CDR2 SVGIG (reference sequence). The length of the CDR3 is 15 residues. Each CDR3 protein gets one entry after TCRdb re-called the 5' RACE reads with MiXCR. The sample yields 400,000 to 500,000 distinct CDR3 sequences, 20% seen once. The chain joins TRBV30 to TRBJ1-6, with D maybe TRBD1 (5 bases). Source material: PBMCs or a T cell subset sorted from them (not recorded which). The source of this sequence is an adult woman who had mild COVID-19 (a few samples of this study predate the infection). Cell type and time point are not known. In DNA form, the CDR3 reads TGTGCCTGGAGTCACTATCAGGGAACGTGGTCACCCCTCCACTTT. Amino acids: CAWSHYQGTWSPLHF.